Presented here are 31 T cell receptor beta chains from one specimen sequenced in a study of tumor-infiltrating lymphocytes in primary liver carcinoma. Extraction of RNA together with DNA used about 18-31 mg of unsorted bulk tissue. TCR beta cDNA came from approximately 0.55 ug total RNA, primed with a constant-region primer. Libraries for TCR beta were built through three nested multiplex PCR rounds, which together made up a slightly modified ARM-PCR procedure. TRBV1-TRBV30 forward and Cbeta reverse primers drove the first two roughly 10-cycle rounds. TCRdb re-derived calls from the multiplex PCR reads in MiXCR, one entry per CDR3 protein. Of about 41,000 distinct CDR3 sequences in the sample, about three quarters were seen once. Material: liver tumor tissue from sampling region 2. The subset denotes: tumor region T2, inferior pole. The receptor set was obtained from a man aged 40-49 years with primary liver carcinoma and hepatitis B virus infection.

To note about this clonotype: One end of the junction fails to match germline, which may point to a read error. This chain links TRBV7-8 with TRBJ2-3, with TRBD2 matching over 10 bases. CDR1 and CDR2 from the germline V gene are SGHVS and FQNEAQ. This CDR3 region has 16 residues. CDR3 sequence (DNA): TGTGCCAGTAGCTACGGACTAGCGGACGAGACAGATACGCAGTATTTT. Translated: CASSYGLADETDTQYF.

With respect to this clonotype: The junction departs from the called germline gene at one end, perhaps through a read error. The chain couples TRBV5-1 to TRBJ1-1; D is possibly TRBD1 (5 bases). This CDR3 contains 14 residues. CDR1 SGHRS and CDR2 YFSETQ come from the germline V gene. CDR3 in amino acids: CTSSLTGGYTEAFF. In DNA, the CDR3 is TGCACCAGCAGCTTGACCGGGGGTTACACTGAAGCTTTCTTT.

The chain has TRBV30 and TRBJ1-6, with D possibly TRBD1 on 6 matching bases. CDR1 is GTSNPN and CDR2 is SVGIG in the germline V gene (reference sequence). The CDR3 has 14 amino acids. Trimming removed 3 bases at V and 9 bases at J, with 15 bases between. CDR3 region: CAWRATGWVSPLHF. The DNA for the CDR3 is TGTGCCTGGAGAGCGACAGGCTGGGTTTCACCCCTCCACTTT.

The rearrangement links TRBV29-1 to TRBJ2-5; tentative D call: TRBD1 (6 bases). Germline values: CDR1 SQVTM, CDR2 ANQGSEA. The CDR3 is made up of 12 amino acids. The CDR3 nucleotides read TGCAACGGCGTGGACAGTGGAGAGACCCAGTACTTC. This gives the protein CNGVDSGETQYF. Based on the CDR3 plus reference TRBV29-1 and TRBJ2-5, the full variable domain is SAVISQKPSRDICQRGTSLTIQCQVDSQVTMMFWYRQQPGQSLTLIATANQGSEATYESGFVIDKFPISRPNLTFSTLTVSNMSPEDSSIYLCNGVDSGETQYFGPGTRLLVL.

Remarks on this clonotype: An end of the junction differs from the germline gene, which may be a read error. The CDR3 coding sequence is TGCGCCGGCAGCCGATCTGGGGGGGCGAACACTGAAGCTTTCTTT. Its translation: CAGSRSGGANTEAFF. The rearrangement uses TRBV4-1 and TRBJ1-1; D is perhaps TRBD1 (6 bases). Germline V lookup: CDR1 MGHRA, CDR2 YSYEKL. The CDR3 sequence is 15 residues long.

This clonotype was recorded at least ten times. This sequence joins TRBV7-9 and TRBJ2-3; 11 nucleotides line up with TRBD2. This CDR3 region has 19 residues. From germline, CDR1 is SEHNR and CDR2 FQNEAQ (reference sequence). Germline trimming cut 5 bases from V and 1 base from J; bases unmatched to any gene: 14. The CDR3 DNA reads TGTGCCAGCAGCCAAAGCCTAGCGGGAGGACGAATCCGCACAGATACGCAGTATTTT. Protein: CASSQSLAGGRIRTDTQYF.

With respect to this clonotype: The junction departs from the called germline gene at one end, perhaps through a read error. The chain couples TRBV29-1 to TRBJ2-7; D may be TRBD1 or TRBD2 (5 bases each). In germline, CDR1 is SQVTM, CDR2 ANQGSEA. The CDR3 is made up of 16 amino acids. Written as DNA, the CDR3 is TGCAACGCCATGACATCTGGGACCGCCACTCCCTACGAGGAGTACTTC. Translation: CNAMTSGTATPYEEYF.

V is TRBV29-1 and J is TRBJ2-3, with 7 bases aligning to TRBD2. Germline assignment: CDR1 SQVTM and CDR2 ANQGSEA. Trimming cost V 7 bases and J 8 bases; bases outside gene matches: 24. The CDR3 runs to 17 residues. CDR3 region: CSAPTAGSQVLPATQYF. Written as DNA, the CDR3 is TGCAGCGCCCCGACAGCGGGGTCCCAAGTGTTGCCGGCTACGCAGTATTTT.

Comments on this clonotype: At one end the junction does not follow the germline gene, possibly because of a read error. CDR3 DNA: TGTGCCAGCAGCTTAATATGGATAGGGGAAAGCGAGCAGCACTTC. Translation: CASSLIWIGESEQHF. The rearrangement joins TRBV11-2 to TRBJ2-7; tentatively, D is TRBD1 (5 bases). The CDR3 length is 15 residues. Germline V gene data show CDR1 as SGHAT and CDR2 as FQNNGV. The full variable domain, its missing parts supplied by reference TRBV11-2 and TRBJ2-7, is EAGVAQSPRYKIIEKRQSVAFWCNPISGHATLYWYQQILGQGPKLLIQFQNNGVVDDSQLPKDRFSAERLKGVDSTLKIQPAKLEDSAVYLCASSLIWIGESEQHFGPGTRLTVT.

This clonotype was seen just once. One junction end disagrees with the germline gene, perhaps due to a read error. This rearrangement joins TRBV11-3 to TRBJ2-1; a weak D match, TRBD1 (5 bases). The CDR3 contains 14 residues. CDR1 is SGHNT, CDR2 YENEEA, per germline. The CDR3 protein is CARSLGANNNEQFF. DNA of the CDR3: TGTGCCCGCAGCTTAGGGGCCAACAACAATGAGCAATTCTTC.

To note about this clonotype: A junction boundary mismatches the germline segment, possibly from a read error. The CDR3 spells CASSEVRTLGSYGQYF. CDR3 sequence (DNA): TGTGCCAGCAGTGAAGTTAGGACACTAGGTTCCTACGGGCAGTACTTC. The rearrangement uses TRBV6-1 and TRBJ2-7, with D tentatively TRBD1 or TRBD2 (5 bases each). This CDR3 is built from 16 residues. Germline V gene sequence: CDR1 MNHNS, CDR2 SASEGT.

As concerns this clonotype: Germline is not matched at one junction end, which may reflect a read error. This rearrangement joins TRBV7-9 to TRBJ2-1; the match to TRBD1 covers 10 bases. This CDR3 spans 15 amino acids. Germline V lookup: CDR1 SEHNR, CDR2 FQNEAQ (reference sequence). The CDR3 DNA reads as TGTGCCAGCAGCCCTGACAGGGGGCCGTACAACGAGCAGTTATTC. Amino acid sequence: CASSPDRGPYNEQLF.

In regard to this clonotype: A junction boundary mismatches the germline segment, possibly from a read error. DNA of the CDR3: TGTGTCAGCAGCACGGATAGGGGGCGCCCCGGGGAGCTGTTCTTT. This codes for CVSSTDRGRPGELFF. The chain uses TRBV12-3 or TRBV12-4 and TRBJ2-2, with 7 bases matching TRBD1. The CDR3 spans 15 residues.

With respect to this clonotype: Compared with germline, one end of the junction differs, possibly owing to a read error. V is TRBV11-2 and J is TRBJ2-7, with D perhaps given as TRBD1 or TRBD2 (5 bases each). Germline values: CDR1 SGHAT, CDR2 FQNNGV. The CDR3 is 12 amino acids. CDR3 DNA: TGTGGCAGCAGCTGGGGGTCTGACGAGCAGTACTTC. Translation gives CGSSWGSDEQYF.

Notes on this clonotype: This likely comes from a read error, as the CDR3 has no conserved phenylalanine or tryptophan at its end. V and J are TRBV11-2 and TRBJ2-7; possible D gene TRBD1, 5 bases. The CDR3 contains 14 residues. Looked up from germline, CDR1 is SGHAT and CDR2 is FQNNGV. CDR3 sequence: CARSSNRNSYEQYS. The CDR3, as DNA: TGTGCCAGGAGCTCTAACAGGAATTCCTACGAGCAGTACTCC.

In regard to this clonotype: Its ends do not fully match the called genes, so a read error is possible. V and J are TRBV29-1 and TRBJ2-7; no definite D call. The CDR3 spans 16 residues. Germline V CDR1 and CDR2: SQVTM, ANQGSEA. The DNA of the CDR3 is TGCAGCGCCATGACATCTGGGATCGGCATTCCCTACAAGCAGTACTTC. The encoded protein is CSAMTSGIGIPYKQYF.

A single count supports this clonotype. The junction does not match germline at one end; this may be a read error. The chain uses TRBV18 and TRBJ2-1, with D unresolved. This CDR3 is 13 amino acids long. Germline-derived CDR1 and CDR2 are KGHSH and LQKENI. CDR3 loop: CANSPFERNEQFF. CDR3 in DNA: TGTGCCAACTCACCCTTCGAGCGCAATGAGCAGTTCTTC.

The chain carries TRBV11-1 and TRBJ2-1, with D perhaps given as TRBD1 or TRBD2 (5 bases each). V was shortened by 7 bases and J by 9 bases, with 22 bases between the two germline ends. This CDR3 spans 15 amino acids. Looked up from germline, CDR1 is SGHAT and CDR2 is FQDESV (reference sequence). Written as DNA, the CDR3 is TGTGCCAGCAACTTCCAGGGACCGCTGGATATTGAGCAGTTCTTC. This gives the protein CASNFQGPLDIEQFF.

Worth noting for this clonotype: An end of the junction differs from the germline gene, which may be a read error. V gene TRBV6-1 combines with J gene TRBJ2-2; tentatively, D is TRBD2 (5 bases). CDR3 size: 15 residues. Per the germline V gene, CDR1 is MNHNS and CDR2 is SASEGT. The CDR3 loop is CVSTEGWWLAGEQFF. Here the CDR3 DNA reads TGCGTCAGCACTGAAGGGTGGTGGCTCGCCGGGGAGCAGTTTTTT.

This clonotype was seen just once. No conserved phenylalanine or tryptophan is present at the end of the CDR3, so a read error is the likely explanation. The rearrangement joins TRBV5-4 to TRBJ2-2; weak D call: TRBD2 (6 bases). V lost 2 bases and J lost 5, with 16 bases in between. Germline assignment: CDR1 SGHNT and CDR2 YYREEE (reference sequence). The CDR3 totals 16 residues. DNA of the CDR3: TGTGCCAGCAGCTTAGGAGGTAGCGGAAGGACCGGGGAGCTGTTTTCT. Translated, it gives CASSLGGSGRTGELFS.

Turning to this clonotype: One junction end does not reproduce the germline sequence, and a read error may be involved. This sequence joins TRBV4-3 and TRBJ2-1; tentatively, D is TRBD1 (5 bases). The J call is uncertain, as TRBJ2-7 better fits the DNA end. Germline lookup yields CDR1 LGHNA and CDR2 YSLEER. The CDR3 sequence is 15 residues long. The CDR3 DNA is TGTGCCAGCAGCCAATTCCCCCCGGCGGACAATGAGCAGTACTTC. It is translated as CASSQFPPADNEQYF.

This clonotype was detected only a few times. This may stem from a read error, because a much larger clone lies one nucleotide away. The rearrangement uses TRBV28 and TRBJ2-3; D tentatively reads TRBD1 or TRBD2 (5 bases each). The CDR3 has 15 residues. The ends were cut back, 6 bases at V and 4 bases at J, with 17 bases in the middle. Germline V CDR1 and CDR2: MDHEN, SYDVKM. This CDR3 reads CASRTVGVIADTQYF. The CDR3 bases are TGTGCCAGCAGAACCGTGGGGGTAATCGCAGATACGCAGTATTTT.

This clonotype was found many times. J is TRBJ1-1 and V is TRBV5-1; D is ambiguous. The CDR3 covers 13 residues. V lost 0 bases and J 2 bases, leaving 5 bases between the germline ends. Germline V lookup: CDR1 SGHRS, CDR2 YFSETQ. CDR3 DNA: TGCGCCAGCAGCTTGGTAATAAACACTGAAGCTTTCTTT. It is translated as CASSLVINTEAFF.

This clonotype was seen once. One end of the junction varies from germline; a read error may be responsible. The V call is TRBV6-5, the J call TRBJ2-1; TRBD2 is a possible D gene (5 bases). CDR1 is MNHEY, CDR2 SVGAGI, per germline. CDR3 length: 11 residues. This CDR3 is CTSGSGGEQFF. CDR3 coding DNA: TGTACCAGTGGGAGCGGCGGTGAGCAGTTCTTC.

The V and J genes are TRBV11-3 and TRBJ2-1; D gene ambiguous. Germline CDR1 SGHNT, CDR2 YENEEA. The CDR3 is 14 residues long. Trimming removed 11 bases from V and 7 bases from J, with 21 bases in between. CDR3 sequence reads: CAGNLGRVKNEQFF. CDR3 nucleotides: TGTGCCGGCAACTTAGGACGGGTGAAAAATGAGCAGTTCTTC.

About this clonotype: The conserved phenylalanine or tryptophan normally closing the CDR3 is absent here, so this likely arose from a read error. The CDR3 DNA reads TGCGCCAGCAGCTCCATGCAGGGCTACGAGCAGTACATC. Its translation is CASSSMQGYEQYI. This chain uses TRBV5-4 with TRBJ2-7, with D maybe TRBD1 (5 bases). The CDR3 has 13 residues. Germline CDR1 is SGHNT and CDR2 is YYREEE (reference sequence).

The CDR3 DNA is TGCAGCGTTGAAAAGGGCTCAGATACGCAGTATTTT. Amino acid sequence: CSVEKGSDTQYF. This rearrangement joins TRBV29-1 to TRBJ2-3; no clear D. The CDR3 extends over 12 amino acids. The V and J ends lost 2 bases and 4 bases respectively, with 7 bases between them. Germline V gene lookup returns CDR1 SQVTM and CDR2 ANQGSEA.

To note about this clonotype: An end of the junction does not agree with germline; a read error may underlie this. The chain couples TRBV6-6 to TRBJ2-5, with 8 positions matching TRBD2. Germline CDR1 and CDR2: MNHNY and SVGAGI (reference sequence). The length of the CDR3 is 16 residues. This chain's CDR3 is CDSSYFPSGHQETQYF. The CDR3 DNA is TGTGACAGCAGTTACTTCCCTAGCGGGCACCAAGAGACCCAGTACTTC.

Worth noting for this clonotype: An end of the junction does not agree with germline; a read error may underlie this. The chain carries TRBV29-1 and TRBJ1-1; D perhaps matches TRBD1 (5 bases). Germline loops: CDR1 SQVTM, CDR2 ANQGSEA. The CDR3 is 14 amino acids. The CDR3 DNA is TGCAGCGTTGCATACACAGGCATGAACACTGAAGCTTCCTTT. Residues: CSVAYTGMNTEASF.

Notes on this clonotype: A single base separates this from a much larger clone, so it may be a read error. The chain links TRBV18 to TRBJ2-5, with no clear D. Trimming took 1 base from V and 4 from J, leaving 7 bases between them. This CDR3 has 13 amino acids. The germline CDR1 and CDR2 sequences are KGHSH and LQKENI. The CDR3: CASSPRIRETQYF. CDR3 sequence (DNA): TGTGCCAGCTCACCACGCATCAGAGAGACCCAGTACTTC.

Concerning this clonotype itself: Likely a read error: the CDR3 ends without its conserved phenylalanine or tryptophan. V and J are TRBV4-3 and TRBJ1-1; D is undetermined. The CDR3 is made up of 14 amino acids. Germline V lookup: CDR1 LGHNA, CDR2 YSLEER. The CDR3 region has the DNA TGCGCCAGCAGTCAAGATATTAAGAACACTGAAGCTTTCTAT. Residues: CASSQDIKNTEAFY.